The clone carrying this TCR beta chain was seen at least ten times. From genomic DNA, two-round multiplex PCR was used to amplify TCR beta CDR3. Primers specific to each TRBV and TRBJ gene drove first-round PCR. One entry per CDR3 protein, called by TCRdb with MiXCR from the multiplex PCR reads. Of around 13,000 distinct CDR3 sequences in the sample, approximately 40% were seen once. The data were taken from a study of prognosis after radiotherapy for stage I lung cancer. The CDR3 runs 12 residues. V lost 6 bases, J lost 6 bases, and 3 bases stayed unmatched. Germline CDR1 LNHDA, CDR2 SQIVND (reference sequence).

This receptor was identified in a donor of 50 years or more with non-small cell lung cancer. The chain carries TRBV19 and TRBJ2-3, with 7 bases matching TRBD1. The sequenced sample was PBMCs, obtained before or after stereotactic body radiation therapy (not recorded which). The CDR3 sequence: CASSTQGDTQYF. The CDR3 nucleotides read TGTGCCAGTAGCACACAGGGGGATACGCAGTATTTT. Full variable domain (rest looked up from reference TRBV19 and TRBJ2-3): DGGITQSPKYLFRKEGQNVTLSCEQNLNHDAMYWYRQDPGQGLRLIYYSQIVNDFQKGDIAEGYSVSREKKESFPLTVTSAQKNPTAFYLCASSTQGDTQYFGPGTRLTVL.